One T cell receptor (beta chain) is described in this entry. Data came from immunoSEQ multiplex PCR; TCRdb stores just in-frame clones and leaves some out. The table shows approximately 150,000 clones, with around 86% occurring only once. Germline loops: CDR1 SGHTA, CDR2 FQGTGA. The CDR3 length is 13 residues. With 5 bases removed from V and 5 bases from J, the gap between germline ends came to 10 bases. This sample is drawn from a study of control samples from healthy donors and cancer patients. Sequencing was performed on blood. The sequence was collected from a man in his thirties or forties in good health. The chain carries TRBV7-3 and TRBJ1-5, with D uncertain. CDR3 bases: TGTGCCAGCAGCGATAGAAGTGATCAGCCCCAGCATTTT. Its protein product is CASSDRSDQPQHF.